Below, 20 T cell receptor beta chains from the same sample are listed, as sequenced in a study of T cells after somatic rescue of genetic block. Using immunoSEQ multiplex PCR, the repertoire was profiled, and TCRdb retains in-frame clones only, with some absent. This sample has tens of thousands of clones, with 85% to 95% found just once. What was sequenced was peripheral blood mononuclear cells (PBMCs). These receptors all come from a man aged 35 to 55.

This rearrangement joins TRBV6-5 to TRBJ2-2; TRBD1 matches at 7 bases. The CDR3 spans 15 residues. V lost 7 bases and J lost 1; bases outside the gene matches: 6. Germline values: CDR1 MNHEY, CDR2 SVGAGI. The CDR3 is CASTSRDRNTGELFF. Here the CDR3 DNA reads TGTGCCAGCACCTCCCGGGACAGGAACACCGGGGAGCTGTTTTTT.

This clone was recorded once. For the CDR3, the DNA is TGTGCCAGCAGCTACAGGGTTGCTGGGGCCAACGTCCTGACTTTC. The encoded protein is CASSYRVAGANVLTF. V and J are TRBV5-4 and TRBJ2-6, with a possible D match to TRBD1 (6 bases). V dropped 3 bases and J dropped 2 bases, with 9 bases sitting between them. Germline CDR1 is SGHNT and CDR2 is YYREEE (reference sequence). The CDR3 sequence is 15 residues long.

The sample holds a few counts of this clone. J is TRBJ1-1 and V is TRBV7-2; 7 bases match TRBD1. The junction had 5 bases not matched to a gene; V was cut back by 6 bases and J by 1 base. The CDR3 sequence is 14 residues long. The V gene's germline CDR1 is SGHTA and CDR2 FQGNSA. CDR3 sequence: CASSSDRKNTEAFF. The CDR3 nucleotides read TGTGCCAGCAGTTCGGACAGGAAGAACACTGAAGCTTTCTTT.

The rearrangement uses TRBV7-9 and TRBJ2-3; no definite D call. The CDR3 spans 14 residues. Germline V gene data show CDR1 as SEHNR and CDR2 as FQNEAQ (reference sequence). V was clipped by 3 bases and J by 6 bases, with 13 bases between them. The CDR3 sequence is CASSFDSSADTQYF. The CDR3 DNA reads as TGTGCCAGCAGCTTTGATAGTAGTGCGGATACGCAGTATTTT.

In this sample, this clone turned up once. The chain has TRBV27 and TRBJ2-3; 10 nucleotides agree with TRBD2. Germline V gene data show CDR1 as MNHEY and CDR2 as SMNVEV (reference sequence). V shed 2 bases, J shed 4 bases, and the junction held 3 bases outside the gene matches. This CDR3 region has 15 residues. The CDR3 loop reads CASSLSLAGADTQYF. Here the CDR3 DNA reads TGTGCCAGCAGTTTAAGTCTAGCGGGGGCAGATACGCAGTATTTT.

The genes are TRBV28 and TRBJ1-4; D perhaps matches TRBD1 (6 bases). This CDR3 region has 16 residues. Trimming left V 4 bases short and J 0 bases short, with 12 bases between. Germline V gene lookup returns CDR1 MDHEN and CDR2 SYDVKM. CDR3 in amino acids: CASSWLGQTTNEKLFF. The DNA of the CDR3 is TGTGCCAGCAGTTGGCTCGGACAGACAACTAATGAAAAACTGTTTTTT.

The V call is TRBV9, the J call TRBJ1-5; maybe TRBD1 (5 bases). The CDR3 loop spans 13 amino acids. Trimming left V 0 bases short and J 7 bases short, with 8 bases between. Per the germline V gene, CDR1 is SGDLS and CDR2 is YYNGEE. CDR3 DNA sequence: TGTGCCAGCAGCGTAGGGGGCGAGCAGCCCCAGCATTTT. Its translation: CASSVGGEQPQHF.

The gene calls are TRBV7-2 and TRBJ2-5, with D possibly TRBD2 on 7 matching bases. The CDR3 is made up of 14 amino acids. V was pared by 2 bases and J by 7 bases, with 14 bases between. Germline V lookup: CDR1 SGHTA, CDR2 FQGNSA. Here the CDR3 reads CASSLIVGGGTQYF. DNA for the CDR3: TGTGCCAGCAGCTTAATAGTGGGAGGGGGGACCCAGTACTTC.

V usage is TRBV19 and J usage is TRBJ1-1; D is possibly TRBD1 (6 bases). Germline V lookup: CDR1 LNHDA, CDR2 SQIVND (reference sequence). Trimming pared 4 bases from V and 1 base from J, leaving 7 bases between. The length of the CDR3 is 13 residues. The CDR3 sequence is CASSKGENTEAFF. CDR3 nucleotide sequence: TGTGCCAGTAGTAAGGGGGAGAACACTGAAGCTTTCTTT.

The chain carries TRBV5-1 and TRBJ2-7; weak D call: TRBD1 (6 bases). V shed 4 bases and J shed 2 bases, with 13 bases lying between them. Per the germline V gene, CDR1 is SGHRS and CDR2 is YFSETQ. The CDR3 totals 14 residues. The CDR3 is CASSQIQGAYEQYF. The DNA of the CDR3 is TGCGCCAGCAGCCAGATACAGGGAGCCTACGAGCAGTACTTC.

This chain uses TRBV5-1 with TRBJ2-5; D gene uncertain. Germline V gives CDR1 SGHRS, CDR2 YFSETQ. The ends were cut back, 0 bases at V and 2 bases at J, with 8 bases in the middle. The CDR3 covers 14 residues. The CDR3 here is CASSLVLSQETQYF. In DNA form, the CDR3 reads TGCGCCAGCAGCTTGGTTCTCTCTCAAGAGACCCAGTACTTC.

The chain uses TRBV28 and TRBJ1-5; the D gene is possibly TRBD1 (6 bases). Trimming stripped 5 bases from V and 6 bases from J, with 17 bases between. The V gene's germline CDR1 is MDHEN and CDR2 SYDVKM. The CDR3 runs 15 residues. CDR3 region: CASSTPGALVQPQHF. In DNA form, the CDR3 reads TGTGCCAGCAGTACCCCAGGGGCGCTGGTTCAGCCCCAGCATTTT.

J is TRBJ1-6 and V is TRBV6-1, with 11 bases identical to TRBD1. This CDR3 is built from 15 residues. Germline V lookup: CDR1 MNHNS, CDR2 SASEGT. The junction had 2 bases not matched to a gene; V was cut back by 1 base and J by 9 bases. This chain's CDR3 is CASSEGGQGASPLHF. As DNA, the CDR3 is TGTGCCAGCAGTGAAGGAGGACAGGGGGCTTCACCCCTCCACTTT.

The rearrangement links TRBV5-1 to TRBJ2-2; unclear D gene. The V end was cut by 7 bases, the J end by 2 bases, with 9 bases between. Germline V gene lookup returns CDR1 SGHRS and CDR2 YFSETQ. The CDR3 is 13 residues long. The CDR3 reads CASGWENTGELFF. The DNA of the CDR3 is TGCGCCAGCGGCTGGGAAAACACCGGGGAGCTGTTTTTT.

The V gene is TRBV19, the J gene TRBJ1-1; maybe TRBD1 (5 bases). V lost 2 bases, J lost 8 bases, and 15 bases lay in between. This CDR3 comprises 14 residues. Germline V gene data show CDR1 as LNHDA and CDR2 as SQIVND (reference sequence). The CDR3: CASSIPLEGAEAFF. The CDR3, as DNA: TGTGCCAGTAGTATACCCCTGGAAGGGGCGGAAGCTTTCTTT.

The V and J genes are TRBV4-2 and TRBJ1-6; a weak D match, TRBD1 (6 bases). The V end was cut by 5 bases, the J end by 9 bases, with 20 bases between. The germline V gene has CDR1 LGHNA and CDR2 YNFKEQ. CDR3 length: 16 amino acids. The CDR3 DNA reads TGTGCCAGCAGCTTGGCACAGGGAAGTTATGGTTCACCCCTCCACTTT. The encoded protein is CASSLAQGSYGSPLHF.

The chain carries TRBV30 and TRBJ2-1, with 7 bases matching TRBD1. Germline V gene lookup returns CDR1 GTSNPN and CDR2 SVGIG (reference sequence). With 2 bases clipped from V and 6 bases from J, the junction kept 13 bases outside the gene matches. This CDR3 has 16 amino acids. The CDR3, as DNA: TGTGCCTGGAGTCTCCGGGACAGCTCAAAACTCAATGAGCAGTTCTTC. Amino acid sequence: CAWSLRDSSKLNEQFF.

CDR3 in amino acids: CASSLWSRPMNTEAFF. The CDR3 bases are TGCGCCAGCAGCTTGTGGAGCAGGCCGATGAACACTGAAGCTTTCTTT. The genes are TRBV5-1 and TRBJ1-1; no clear D gene. Germline loops: CDR1 SGHRS, CDR2 YFSETQ. Trimming pared 1 base from V and 0 bases from J, leaving 13 bases between. This CDR3 spans 16 amino acids.

The chain recombines TRBV2 with TRBJ1-5, with a tentative D call TRBD1 (5 bases). Germline V gives CDR1 SNHLY, CDR2 FYNNEI. V was trimmed by 5 bases and J by 0 bases, leaving 11 bases between them. This CDR3 comprises 15 residues. CDR3 region: CASSTPGSSNQPQHF. The DNA for the CDR3 is TGTGCCAGCAGTACTCCAGGGAGTAGCAATCAGCCCCAGCATTTT.

This chain connects TRBV6-1 to TRBJ2-1, with 7 nucleotides matching TRBD2. The CDR3 loop spans 15 amino acids. Germline V lookup: CDR1 MNHNS, CDR2 SASEGT. The V gene end was trimmed by 6 bases and the J gene end by 1 base; junction bases not matched to a gene: 6. The CDR3 coding sequence is TGTGCCAGCAGGCCTCTAGCGGATTCCTACAATGAGCAGTTCTTC. As protein: CASRPLADSYNEQFF.